This entry features one T cell receptor (beta chain) sequence. Its cognate antigen is unknown. TCRdb redid the calling of the reads with MiXCR, one entry per CDR3 protein. Among just over 450,000 distinct CDR3 sequences listed, about 42% were seen once. This entry comes from a study of T cell repertoires in cytomegalovirus infection. Background on the study: HLA-C-restricted CMV epitopes, recently identified, and well-studied HLA-B-restricted ones were used by the study. Through public TCR beta signatures, both CMV infection and matching HLA type were indicated. Findings and caveats of the study: CMV-specific TCR beta clonotypes restricted by HLA-C were the ones dominating the ex vivo response. Pooled public TCR beta family frequency picked out CMV carriers with the relevant HLA.

The CDR3 runs 15 residues. Germline lookup yields CDR1 MNHEY and CDR2 SMNVEV (reference sequence). The V segment lost 6 bases and the J segment 0 bases; nucleotides outside the gene matches: 6. The chain carries TRBV27 and TRBJ2-5; 8 bases agree with TRBD2. The sequenced sample was cultured PBMCs, obtained from culture after CMV antigen stimulation. This clonotype was sampled from a human donor in good health (CMV status not recorded). Some clones in this sample may be carry-over from other donors' samples. CDR3 region: CASSRRGLDQETQYF. The CDR3 coding sequence is TGTGCCAGCAGCAGAAGGGGACTAGACCAAGAGACCCAGTACTTC.